Following are 26 T cell receptor beta chains from one sample sequenced in a study of T-cell reconstitution after alpha-beta-depleted transplantation in children. The authors prepared the TCRbeta library with unique molecular identifiers. MiXCR, applied by TCRdb to the PCR reads, yields one record per CDR3 protein. The sample yields hundreds of thousands of distinct CDR3 sequences, about 12% seen once. The specimen comprised PBMCs, sampled before TCRalphabeta/CD19-depleted stem cell transplant. The receptors originated from a girl between 2 and 10 years old with congenital amegakaryocytic thrombocytopenia, due to receive a stem cell transplant.

This clonotype was seen a handful of times. This sequence joins TRBV24-1 and TRBJ2-2; D not resolved. The CDR3 loop spans 15 amino acids. Looked up from germline, CDR1 is KGHDR and CDR2 is SFDVKD. Trimming cost V 2 bases and J 5 bases, with 11 bases left between them. CDR3 region: CATSDSTSSTGELFF. The CDR3 DNA reads as TGTGCCACCAGTGATTCGACTTCGAGTACCGGGGAGCTGTTTTTT.

This clonotype was seen repeatedly, ten times or more. This sequence joins TRBV6-4 and TRBJ2-5; possibly TRBD1 or TRBD2 for D (5 bases each). V lost 6 bases, J lost 5 bases, and 31 bases lay in between. The germline V gene has CDR1 MRHNA and CDR2 SNTAGT. The CDR3 contains 19 residues. CDR3 bases: TGTGCCAGCAGCGGACTCCGGGGCTCTTATGAACAGATGATCGAGACCCAGTACTTC. This gives the protein CASSGLRGSYEQMIETQYF.

This clonotype was recorded at least ten times. This sequence joins TRBV12-3 or TRBV12-4 and TRBJ2-3; D ambiguous. CDR3 length: 15 amino acids. Trimming left V 5 bases short and J 2 bases short, with 14 bases between. The CDR3, as DNA: TGTGCCAGCAGTGCCGACGACACCACCACAGATACGCAGTATTTT. This translates into CASSADDTTTDTQYF.

There are many counts of this clonotype. The rearrangement links TRBV20-1 to TRBJ1-2, with a tentative D call TRBD1 (5 bases). This CDR3 is 13 amino acids long. Germline V gene data show CDR1 as DFQATT and CDR2 as SNEGSKA (reference sequence). V lost 6 bases, J lost 4 bases, and 15 bases lay in between. The CDR3: CSAPLGGRYGYTF. CDR3 bases: TGCAGTGCCCCACTTGGGGGTCGCTATGGCTACACCTTC.

The chain employs TRBV9 and TRBJ2-1, with unresolved D. V lost 0 bases, J lost 3 bases, and 10 bases lay in between. This CDR3 is 15 amino acids long. Germline lookup yields CDR1 SGDLS and CDR2 YYNGEE. DNA for the CDR3: TGTGCCAGCAGCGTAGCTGGCGAGAACTACAATGAGCAGTTCTTC. Translation gives CASSVAGENYNEQFF.

This clonotype was found many times. The chain uses TRBV20-1 and TRBJ2-3, with D tentatively TRBD1 (5 bases). The length of the CDR3 is 12 residues. Trimming took off 6 bases at V and 1 base at J, with 8 bases between the two ends. The germline V gene encodes CDR1 DFQATT and CDR2 SNEGSKA (reference sequence). Here the CDR3 reads CSARAGTDTQYF. CDR3 sequence (DNA): TGCAGTGCCAGGGCTGGCACAGATACGCAGTATTTT.

This clonotype was counted ten times or more. This chain connects TRBV6-5 to TRBJ2-6; the D gene is possibly TRBD2 (5 bases). V was clipped by 2 bases and J by 0 bases, with 11 bases between them. The CDR3 extends over 17 amino acids. Germline lookup yields CDR1 MNHEY and CDR2 SVGAGI. The CDR3, as DNA: TGTGCCAGCAGTTACAGCGGCTCCAGCTCTGGGGCCAACGTCCTGACTTTC. This encodes CASSYSGSSSGANVLTF.

As for this clonotype: This clone may be a read error of a much larger clone one base away. The chain recombines TRBV6-1 with TRBJ1-4, with 8 bases that match TRBD1. CDR1 MNHNS and CDR2 SASEGT come from the germline V gene. The CDR3 has 15 amino acids. V trimming: 6 bases; J trimming: 10 bases; junction bases outside the gene matches: 13. In DNA form, the CDR3 reads TGTGCCAGCAGCCGAACGACAGGGGACCCTGGAAAACTGTTTTTT. Translating it yields CASSRTTGDPGKLFF.

This clonotype has just a few counts. The chain links TRBV7-2 to TRBJ2-7; TRBD2 might be the D (8 bases). The V gene lost 1 base and the J gene lost 1 base, with 14 bases spanning the gap. The CDR3 length is 16 residues. Germline CDR1 is SGHTA and CDR2 is FQGNSA. CDR3 coding DNA: TGTGCCAGCAGCTTAGAGGGGGCTAGCGGGTCCTACGAGCAGTACTTC. This gives the protein CASSLEGASGSYEQYF.

This clonotype has a handful of counts. V gene TRBV5-1 combines with J gene TRBJ2-7; TRBD2 agrees at 7 bases. The CDR3 contains 15 residues. Unmatched junction bases numbered 14, after V lost 6 bases and J lost 5 bases. Germline loops: CDR1 SGHRS, CDR2 YFSETQ. The CDR3 loop is CASTPGTTISDEQYF. CDR3 nucleotide sequence: TGCGCCAGCACCCCCGGGACTACGATATCAGACGAGCAGTACTTC.

This clonotype appeared a few times. The junction differs from germline at one of its ends, possibly a read error. The J gene is TRBJ2-3, the V gene TRBV11-2; D perhaps matches TRBD1 (6 bases). The CDR3 is 17 residues long. CDR1 and CDR2 (germline): SGHAT, FQNNGV. The CDR3 sequence is CASSLEPGQGRYTVMDF. CDR3 coding DNA: TGTGCCAGCAGCTTAGAACCGGGACAAGGACGGTATACAGTGATGGATTTT.

This clonotype was recorded at least ten times. J is TRBJ2-1 and V is TRBV5-1; D is ambiguous. V lost 4 bases, J lost 5 bases, and 16 bases lay in between. Germline CDR1 and CDR2: SGHRS and YFSETQ. This CDR3 contains 15 residues. The DNA of the CDR3 is TGCGCCAGCAGCGTAACAACGGGCCGGGACAATGAGCAGTTCTTC. It specifies CASSVTTGRDNEQFF. The full variable domain, its missing parts supplied by reference TRBV5-1 and TRBJ2-1, is KAGVTQTPRYLIKTRGQQVTLSCSPISGHRSVSWYQQTPGQGLQFLFEYFSETQRNKGNFPGRFSGRQFSNSRSEMNVSTLELGDSALYLCASSVTTGRDNEQFFGPGTRLTVL.

Regarding this clonotype: A much larger clone lies one base from this, so it may be a read error. This chain joins TRBV20-1 and TRBJ2-1, with no clear D. CDR3 length: 16 residues. From germline, CDR1 is DFQATT and CDR2 SNEGSKA (reference sequence). This chain's CDR3 is CCARDPSRGSYNEQFF. As DNA, the CDR3 is TGCTGTGCTAGAGATCCATCCCGCGGCTCCTACAATGAGCAGTTCTTC.

This chain connects TRBV29-1 to TRBJ2-2; no firm D call. The CDR3 is 13 amino acids. V dropped 0 bases and J dropped 2 bases, with 4 bases sitting between them. CDR1 and CDR2 (germline): SQVTM, ANQGSEA. In DNA form, the CDR3 reads TGCAGCGTTGAAGACGGCAACACCGGGGAGCTGTTTTTT. Its protein product is CSVEDGNTGELFF.

This clonotype was counted only a few times. The chain links TRBV5-1 to TRBJ2-1, with 11 bases identical to TRBD1. In germline, CDR1 is SGHRS, CDR2 YFSETQ. The ends lost 4 bases at V and 8 bases at J; junction bases unmatched: 11. CDR3 size: 16 residues. CDR3 nucleotides: TGCGCCAGCAGCGCGGGACAGGGGGGTTTCTTCGATGAGCAGTTCTTC. Translated: CASSAGQGGFFDEQFF. Full variable domain (outside the CDR3, taken from reference TRBV5-1 and TRBJ2-1): KAGVTQTPRYLIKTRGQQVTLSCSPISGHRSVSWYQQTPGQGLQFLFEYFSETQRNKGNFPGRFSGRQFSNSRSEMNVSTLELGDSALYLCASSAGQGGFFDEQFFGPGTRLTVL.

This clonotype has a handful of counts. The rearrangement links TRBV19 to TRBJ2-1, with 14 bases fitting TRBD2. This CDR3 contains 18 residues. J lost 3 bases, V lost 6 bases, and 10 bases had no gene match. CDR1 LNHDA and CDR2 SQIVND come from the germline V gene (reference sequence). The CDR3: CASSRTSGRQVFYNEQFF. The CDR3 DNA reads TGTGCCAGTAGCCGGACTAGCGGGAGGCAGGTGTTCTACAATGAGCAGTTCTTC.

V usage is TRBV29-1 and J usage is TRBJ2-7; D may be TRBD1 or TRBD2 (5 bases each). This CDR3 contains 15 residues. Trimming took 3 bases from V and 0 from J, leaving 15 bases between them. Germline V lookup: CDR1 SQVTM, CDR2 ANQGSEA. CDR3 sequence (DNA): TGCAGCGTTGAGGAAGGGGAGCGGTCCTCCTACGAGCAGTACTTC. Translation gives CSVEEGERSSYEQYF.

Comments on this clonotype: A much larger clonotype is one base distant, so this may be a read error. The chain links TRBV7-9 to TRBJ2-3; D uncertain. The CDR3 contains 13 residues. V lost 11 bases to trimming and J lost 5 bases, with 17 bases between them. CDR1 is SEHNR, CDR2 FQNEAQ, per germline (reference sequence). The CDR3 reads CAGRSALGDTQYF. The CDR3, as DNA: TGTGCCGGCCGCAGTGCTCTTGGAGATACGCAGTATTTT.

This clonotype was seen a handful of times. This chain joins TRBV20-1 and TRBJ2-3; 12 bases align to TRBD2. The germline gives CDR1 DFQATT, CDR2 SNEGSKA (reference sequence). The ends lost 6 bases at V and 1 base at J; junction bases unmatched: 11. The CDR3 is 17 amino acids. Here the CDR3 reads CSANLAGGRRGTDTQYF. CDR3 in DNA: TGCAGTGCCAATCTAGCGGGAGGGCGTCGGGGCACAGATACGCAGTATTTT.

At least ten counts were recorded for this clonotype. This chain joins TRBV12-3 or TRBV12-4 and TRBJ2-1; D ambiguous. The CDR3 contains 16 residues. The ends were cut back, 3 bases at V and 2 bases at J, with 14 bases in the middle. CDR3 protein: CASSLSPPPAYNEQFF. CDR3 coding DNA: TGTGCCAGCAGTTTGTCTCCACCTCCAGCCTACAATGAGCAGTTCTTC.

This clonotype was found many times. The CDR3 DNA reads TGCAGCGCCCGGGAGCGTGTTCAAGAGCAGTTCTTC. As protein: CSARERVQEQFF. The chain links TRBV29-1 to TRBJ2-1, with D maybe TRBD2 (6 bases). The CDR3 runs to 12 residues. The germline gives CDR1 SQVTM, CDR2 ANQGSEA. Trimming pared 7 bases from V and 10 bases from J, leaving 17 bases between.

V and J are TRBV19 and TRBJ2-1, with 10 nucleotides matching TRBD2. The CDR3 sequence is 17 residues long. From germline, CDR1 is LNHDA and CDR2 SQIVND (reference sequence). J was trimmed by 2 bases and V by 5 bases; bases with no gene match: 9. Written as DNA, the CDR3 is TGTGCCAGTAGTGCCCCTAGCGGGAGAGTTACCTACAATGAGCAGTTCTTC. The encoded protein is CASSAPSGRVTYNEQFF.

This clonotype turned up a few times. This chain joins TRBV5-1 and TRBJ2-2, with D possibly matching TRBD2 (5 bases). The CDR3 contains 15 residues. The germline V gene encodes CDR1 SGHRS and CDR2 YFSETQ. V shed 0 bases and J shed 5 bases, with 11 bases lying between them. CDR3 nucleotides: TGCGCCAGCAGCTTGGCCTCAGGAGGTACCGGGGAGCTGTTTTTT. Translating gives CASSLASGGTGELFF.

This clonotype was seen repeatedly, ten times or more. The gene calls are TRBV4-2 and TRBJ2-7, with TRBD1 identical over 8 bases. In germline, CDR1 is LGHNA, CDR2 YNFKEQ. This CDR3 contains 14 residues. V was pared by 2 bases and J by 6 bases, with 6 bases of the junction left unmatched. The DNA of the CDR3 is TGTGCCAGCAGCCAACCGGACAGGGTGGGCGAGCAGTACTTC. It yields the protein CASSQPDRVGEQYF.

The chain uses TRBV5-6 and TRBJ2-7, with TRBD2 identical over 9 bases. V shed 1 base, J shed 1 base, and the junction held 6 bases outside the gene matches. The CDR3 sequence is 16 residues long. The germline gives CDR1 SGHDT, CDR2 YYEEEE. CDR3 DNA sequence: TGTGCCAGCAGCTTGTTCGCTAGCGGGGATTCCTACGAGCAGTACTTC. It is translated as CASSLFASGDSYEQYF.

This clonotype was seen ten or more times. V usage is TRBV20-1 and J usage is TRBJ1-1; the match to TRBD1 covers 7 bases. This CDR3 contains 14 residues. Per the germline V gene, CDR1 is DFQATT and CDR2 is SNEGSKA (reference sequence). With 6 bases clipped from V and 3 bases from J, the junction kept 10 bases outside the gene matches. CDR3 sequence reads: CSALNRGAYTEAFF. The CDR3 DNA is TGCAGTGCGCTTAACAGGGGCGCGTACACTGAAGCTTTCTTT.